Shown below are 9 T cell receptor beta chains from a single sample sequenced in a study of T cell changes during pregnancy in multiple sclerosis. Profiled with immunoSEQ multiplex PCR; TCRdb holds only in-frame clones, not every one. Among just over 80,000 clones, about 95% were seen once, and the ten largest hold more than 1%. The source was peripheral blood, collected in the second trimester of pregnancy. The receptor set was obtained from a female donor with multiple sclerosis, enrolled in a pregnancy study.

The CDR3 DNA is TGTGCCAGTAGTATGTGGTTCGGTAACTACGAGCAGTACTTC. This gives the protein CASSMWFGNYEQYF. The rearrangement joins TRBV19 to TRBJ2-7; D remains unclear. Germline CDR1 and CDR2: LNHDA and SQIVND (reference sequence). V was trimmed by 3 bases and J by 3 bases, leaving 12 bases between them. This CDR3 contains 14 residues.

CDR3 protein: CASSVAGQENTGELFF. CDR3 sequence (DNA): TGTGCCAGCAGCGTAGCGGGACAGGAGAACACCGGGGAGCTGTTTTTT. The rearrangement links TRBV9 to TRBJ2-2, with 8 bases identical to TRBD1. Per the germline V gene, CDR1 is SGDLS and CDR2 is YYNGEE. The CDR3 has 16 amino acids. The ends lost 0 bases at V and 1 base at J; junction bases unmatched: 2. Using reference TRBV9 and TRBJ2-2 for the parts outside the CDR3, the full variable domain is DSGVTQTPKHLITATGQRVTLRCSPRSGDLSVYWYQQSLDQGLQFLIQYYNGEERAKGNILERFSAQQFPDLHSELNLSSLELGDSALYFCASSVAGQENTGELFFGEGSRLTVL.

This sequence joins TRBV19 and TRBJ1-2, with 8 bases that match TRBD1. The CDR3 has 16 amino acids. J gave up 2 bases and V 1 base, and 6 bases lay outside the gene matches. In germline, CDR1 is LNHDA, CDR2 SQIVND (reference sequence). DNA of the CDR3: TGTGCCAGTAGTATAGGGTTCGGACAGGGCAACTATGGCTACACCTTC. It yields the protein CASSIGFGQGNYGYTF.

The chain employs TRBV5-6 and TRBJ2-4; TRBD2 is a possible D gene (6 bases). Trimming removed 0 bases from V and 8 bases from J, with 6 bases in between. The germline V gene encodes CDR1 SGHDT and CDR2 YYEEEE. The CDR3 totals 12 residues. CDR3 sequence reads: CASSLAGDIQYF. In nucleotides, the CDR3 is TGTGCCAGCAGCTTGGCGGGGGACATTCAGTACTTC.

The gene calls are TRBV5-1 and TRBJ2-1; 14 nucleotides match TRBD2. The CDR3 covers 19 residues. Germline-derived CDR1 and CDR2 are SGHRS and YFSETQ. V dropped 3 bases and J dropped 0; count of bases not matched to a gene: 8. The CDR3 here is CASSSGGLAGGPSYNEQFF. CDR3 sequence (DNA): TGCGCCAGCAGCTCGGGAGGACTAGCGGGAGGCCCCTCCTACAATGAGCAGTTCTTC.

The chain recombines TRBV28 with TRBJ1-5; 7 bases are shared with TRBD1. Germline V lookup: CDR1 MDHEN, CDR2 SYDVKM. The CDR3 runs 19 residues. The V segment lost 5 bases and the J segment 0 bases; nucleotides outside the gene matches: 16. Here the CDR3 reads CASSGRGDSVLYSNQPQHF. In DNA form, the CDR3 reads TGTGCCAGCAGTGGGCGCGGGGACAGCGTACTTTATAGCAATCAGCCCCAGCATTTT.

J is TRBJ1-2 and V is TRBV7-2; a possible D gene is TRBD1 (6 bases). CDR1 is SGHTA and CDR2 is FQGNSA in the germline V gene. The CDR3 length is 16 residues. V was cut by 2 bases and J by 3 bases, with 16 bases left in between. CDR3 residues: CASSLFNPAGDYGYTF. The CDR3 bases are TGTGCCAGCAGCTTATTTAATCCCGCAGGGGACTATGGCTACACCTTC.

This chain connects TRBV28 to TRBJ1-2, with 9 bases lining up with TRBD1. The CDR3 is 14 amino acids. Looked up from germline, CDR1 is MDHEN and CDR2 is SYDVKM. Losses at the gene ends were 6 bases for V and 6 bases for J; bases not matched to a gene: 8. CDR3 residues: CASRLNGDRDGYTF. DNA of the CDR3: TGTGCCAGCAGACTCAATGGGGACAGGGATGGCTACACCTTC.

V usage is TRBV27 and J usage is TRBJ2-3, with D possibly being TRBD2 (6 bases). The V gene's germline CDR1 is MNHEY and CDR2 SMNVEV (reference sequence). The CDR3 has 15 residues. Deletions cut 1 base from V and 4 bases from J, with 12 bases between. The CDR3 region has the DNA TGTGCCAGCAGTTTATTTTGGCTAGCGCCAGATACGCAGTATTTT. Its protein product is CASSLFWLAPDTQYF.